The 8 T cell receptor beta chains reported below all come from one sample, sequenced in a study of T cell repertoires in cytomegalovirus infection. Their specific antigens are unknown. One entry per CDR3 protein, called by TCRdb with MiXCR from the reads. The sample lists 750,000 to 900,000 distinct CDR3 sequences; approximately 32% were seen once. The sequencing here drew on cultured CD8+ T cells from PBMCs, taken from culture after CMV antigen stimulation. The receptor set was obtained from a human donor in good health (CMV status not recorded). Some clones in this sample may be carry-over from other donors' samples.

The table lists this clonotype with many counts. The chain employs TRBV7-8 and TRBJ2-5, with 10 nucleotides matching TRBD2. V gave up 1 base and J gave up 2 bases; unmatched junction bases: 7. Germline CDR1 SGHVS, CDR2 FQNEAQ. This CDR3 comprises 17 residues. The CDR3 protein is CASSLGVLAGGQETQYF. For the CDR3, the DNA is TGTGCCAGCAGCTTAGGGGTTTTAGCGGGGGGACAAGAGACCCAGTACTTC. Full variable domain (outside the CDR3, taken from reference TRBV7-8 and TRBJ2-5): GAGVSQSPRYKVAKRGQDVALRCDPISGHVSLFWYQQALGQGPEFLTYFQNEAQLDKSGLPSDRFFAERPEGSVSTLKIQRTQQEDSAVYLCASSLGVLAGGQETQYFGPGTRLLVL.

The chain links TRBV6-2 or TRBV6-3 to TRBJ1-5, with D uncertain. This CDR3 has 17 amino acids. Germline values: CDR1 MNHEY, CDR2 SVGEGT. V shed 4 bases and J shed 2 bases, with 18 bases lying between them. CDR3 nucleotides: TGTGCCAGCAGTTCAGACCACGGCGCCCCAGGCAATCAGCCCCAGCATTTT. Residues: CASSSDHGAPGNQPQHF.

This clonotype was seen more than once but under ten times. The genes are TRBV5-5 and TRBJ2-2; 9 bases are shared with TRBD1. Per the germline V gene, CDR1 is SGHKS and CDR2 is YYEKEE (reference sequence). V lost 5 bases to trimming and J lost 2 bases; unmatched junction nucleotides: 10. This CDR3 is built from 17 residues. In DNA, the CDR3 is TGTGCCAGCAGTTTCTACAGGGGGCCCTCAAACACCGGGGAGCTGTTTTTT. Protein: CASSFYRGPSNTGELFF.

This clonotype was observed a handful of times. V is TRBV25-1 and J is TRBJ2-2; no clear D gene. Germline-derived CDR1 and CDR2 are MGHDK and SYGVNS. The CDR3 covers 13 residues. Trimming cost V 3 bases and J 6 bases, with 8 bases left between them. CDR3 region: CASSEPPPGELFF. Written as DNA, the CDR3 is TGTGCCAGCAGTGAGCCCCCCCCCGGGGAGCTGTTTTTT.

V usage is TRBV29-1 and J usage is TRBJ2-6; TRBD1 agrees at 12 bases. The CDR3 contains 16 residues. V was pared by 4 bases and J by 3 bases, with 4 bases of the junction left unmatched. The germline V gene has CDR1 SQVTM and CDR2 ANQGSEA. CDR3 DNA: TGCAGCGTTGGGGACAGGGGGCCAAGTGGGGCCAACGTCCTGACTTTC. This codes for CSVGDRGPSGANVLTF.

The chain is built from TRBV6-2 or TRBV6-3 and TRBJ2-3, with TRBD1 matching over 9 bases. Germline assignment: CDR1 MNHEY and CDR2 SVGEGT. After removal of 4 bases from V and 2 bases from J, the junction contained 7 bases not matched to a gene. There are 16 residues in the CDR3. CDR3 sequence: CASSSDRGSYTDTQYF. CDR3 nucleotide sequence: TGTGCCAGCAGTTCGGACAGGGGTTCTTACACAGATACGCAGTATTTT.

The gene calls are TRBV10-3 and TRBJ1-2; 7 bases are shared with TRBD1. The CDR3 is 15 amino acids. The germline gives CDR1 ENHRY, CDR2 SYGVKD. J gave up 2 bases and V 6 bases, and 9 bases lay outside the gene matches. CDR3 residues: CAIRIYRGGNYGYTF. The CDR3 nucleotides are TGTGCCATCAGGATTTACAGGGGCGGGAACTATGGCTACACCTTC.

This clonotype turned up a few times. The chain combines TRBV12-3 or TRBV12-4 with TRBJ1-1; D is possibly TRBD1 (6 bases). With 8 bases removed from V and 6 bases from J, the gap between germline ends came to 16 bases. This CDR3 has 13 residues. CDR3 sequence reads: CASQIGRGPEAFF. Here the CDR3 DNA reads TGTGCCAGCCAGATCGGCAGGGGACCTGAAGCTTTCTTT.